The source of this T cell receptor beta chain is a study of T cell repertoires in cytomegalovirus infection. Study background: The authors used CMV epitopes that were HLA-C-restricted (recently identified) and HLA-B-restricted (well studied). Whole-study results and caveats: The study identified carriers of CMV plus the relevant HLA from cumulative public TCR beta family frequency.

Notes on this clonotype: Its antigen is still unknown.

Each CDR3 protein gets one entry after TCRdb re-called the reads with MiXCR. This sample carries hundreds of thousands of distinct CDR3 sequences, under 40% of them seen once, and the ten largest clones take roughly 13%. V was pared by 0 bases and J by 7 bases, with 34 bases between. This CDR3 region has 22 residues. From germline, CDR1 is LGHNT and CDR2 FRNRAP. V is TRBV12-5 and J is TRBJ2-1, with TRBD2 as a possible D gene (6 bases). This specimen consisted of cultured CD8+ T cells from PBMCs, obtained from culture after CMV antigen stimulation. The receptor was derived from a human donor in good health (CMV status not recorded). Some clones in this sample may be carry-over from other donors' samples. The CDR3 sequence: CASGLVRKGLTYTWRVWNEQFF. CDR3 bases: TGTGCTAGTGGTTTGGTACGGAAGGGCTTGACCTACACATGGAGGGTTTGGAATGAGCAGTTCTTC.